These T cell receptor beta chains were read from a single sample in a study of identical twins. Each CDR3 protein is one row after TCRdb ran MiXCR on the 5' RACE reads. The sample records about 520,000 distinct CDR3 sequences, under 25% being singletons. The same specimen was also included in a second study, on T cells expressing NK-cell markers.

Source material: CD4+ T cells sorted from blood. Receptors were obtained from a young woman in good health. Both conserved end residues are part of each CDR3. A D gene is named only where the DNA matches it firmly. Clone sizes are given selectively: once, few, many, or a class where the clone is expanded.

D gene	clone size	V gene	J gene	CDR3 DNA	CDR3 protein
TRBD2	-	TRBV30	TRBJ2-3	TGTGCCTGGAGGCTAGCGGGAGAGGGCACAGATACGCAGTATTTT	CAWRLAGEGTDTQYF
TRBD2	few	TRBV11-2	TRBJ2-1	TGTGCCAGCAGCTTAACCTCCGGGACTACCTACAATGAGCAGTTCTTC	CASSLTSGTTYNEQFF
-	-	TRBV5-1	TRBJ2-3	TGCGCCAGCAGCTGGGCCGCCAGGGATTCTTCTACGACGCAGTATTTT	CASSWAARDSSTTQYF
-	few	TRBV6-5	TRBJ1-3	TGTGCCAGCAGTTACTCGGCCAGGGAAATTACAAACACCATATATTTT	CASSYSAREITNTIYF
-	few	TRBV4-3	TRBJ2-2	TGCGCCAGCAGCCAAGAGGTGGCCCAGACGAACACCGGGGAGCTGTTTTTT	CASSQEVAQTNTGELFF
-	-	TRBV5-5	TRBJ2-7	TGTGCCAGCAGCTTGGACGTTAGGCAGTACTTC	CASSLDVRQYF
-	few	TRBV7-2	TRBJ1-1	TGTGCCAGCAGTCCCCCCTCACCGGGACTGATGAACACTGAAGCTTTCTTT	CASSPPSPGLMNTEAFF
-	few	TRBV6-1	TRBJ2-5	TGTGCCAGCAATCCTCTAGGGAGGGAGACCCAGTACTTC	CASNPLGRETQYF
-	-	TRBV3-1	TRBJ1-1	TGTGCCAGCAGCCAGGGGAGCCGCCTTAACACTGAAGCTTTCTTT	CASSQGSRLNTEAFF
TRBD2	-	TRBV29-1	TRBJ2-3	TGCAGCGTTGAAGGGACTAGCGGGGTTAGCACAGATACGCAGTATTTT	CSVEGTSGVSTDTQYF
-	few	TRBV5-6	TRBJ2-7	TGTGCCAGCAGCTTGTGGGTCGGTCGCGAGCAGTACTTC	CASSLWVGREQYF
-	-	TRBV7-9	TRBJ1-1	TGTGCCAGCAGCCGTAGGGGGGCCAGTCGGAACACTGAAGCTTTCTTT	CASSRRGASRNTEAFF
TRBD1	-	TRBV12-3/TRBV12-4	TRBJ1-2	TGTGCCAGCAGTCTCCGGGACAGGGCGGGCTACACCTTC	CASSLRDRAGYTF
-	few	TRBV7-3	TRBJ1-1	TGTGCCAGCAGCCGGGGACACTCGAACACTGAAGCTTTCTTT	CASSRGHSNTEAFF
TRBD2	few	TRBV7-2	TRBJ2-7	TGTGCCAGCAGCTTAGACCCGGGACTAGCTTACGAGCAGTACTTC	CASSLDPGLAYEQYF
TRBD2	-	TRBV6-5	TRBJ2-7	TGTGCCAGCAGTTACTCGAAGAGCGGGAGCTCCTACGAGCAGTACTTC	CASSYSKSGSSYEQYF
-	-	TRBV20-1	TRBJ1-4	TGCAGTGCTAGAAGGGTTGGCAATGAAAAACTGTTTTTT	CSARRVGNEKLFF
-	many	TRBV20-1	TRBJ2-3	TGCAGTGCTAGGGCGGGCGGACGAGGGGTCACAGATACGCAGTATTTT	CSARAGGRGVTDTQYF
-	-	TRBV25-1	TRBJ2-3	TGTGCCAGCAGTGGACAAACAGATACGCAGTATTTT	CASSGQTDTQYF
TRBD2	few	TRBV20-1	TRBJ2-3	TGCAGTGCGCCAGTTAGCGGGGCTTCAGATACGCAGTATTTT	CSAPVSGASDTQYF
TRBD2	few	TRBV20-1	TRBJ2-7	TGCAGTGCCCGGCGTCTGCTAGCGGGGTACGAGCAGTACTTC	CSARRLLAGYEQYF
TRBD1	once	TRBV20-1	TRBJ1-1	TGCAGTGCTAGCGGGACAGCAGATCCAAGCGCTGAAGCTTTCTTT	CSASGTADPSAEAFF
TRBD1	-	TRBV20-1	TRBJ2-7	TGCAGTGCTAATAGACAGGGGTTCTACGAGCAGTACTTC	CSANRQGFYEQYF
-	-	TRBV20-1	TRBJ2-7	TGCAGTGCAACGACTACTAGCTCCTACGAGCAGTACTTC	CSATTTSSYEQYF
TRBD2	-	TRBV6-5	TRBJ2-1	TGTCCCAGCAGTTACTCGGGCGGGAGTTACAATGAGCAGTTCTTC	CPSSYSGGSYNEQFF
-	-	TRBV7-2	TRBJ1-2	TGTGCCAGCAGCTTTTGGCGGACTGGTGAAGGCTACACCTTC	CASSFWRTGEGYTF
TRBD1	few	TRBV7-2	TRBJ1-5	TGTGCCAGCAGCGCGACAGGGAATCAGCCCCAGCATTTT	CASSATGNQPQHF
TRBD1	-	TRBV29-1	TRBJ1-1	TGCAGCGTGGGACAGTCTGAAGCTTTCTTT	CSVGQSEAFF
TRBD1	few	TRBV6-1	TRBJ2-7	TGTGCCAGCAACGACAGGGGGCTAACCTACGAGCAGTACTTC	CASNDRGLTYEQYF
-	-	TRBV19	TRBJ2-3	TGTGCCAGCTCCTTCCCGGGGCTGGATACGCAGTATTTT	CASSFPGLDTQYF
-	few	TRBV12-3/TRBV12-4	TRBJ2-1	TGTGCCAGCGGGGGGGGGGCTAAGGCCAATGAGCAGTTCTTC	CASGGGAKANEQFF
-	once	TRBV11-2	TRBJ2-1	TGTGCCAGCAGCTCGAGACTAGGACAACAGTTCTTC	CASSSRLGQQFF
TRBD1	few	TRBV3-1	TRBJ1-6	TGTGCCAGCAGCCAAGGGACAGGGGGATCACCCCTCCACTTT	CASSQGTGGSPLHF
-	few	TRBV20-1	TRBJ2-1	TGCAGTGCTAGAAGTGGCGCAGGCGCAAGCTCCTACAATGAGCAGTTCTTC	CSARSGAGASSYNEQFF
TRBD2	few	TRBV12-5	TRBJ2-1	TGTGCTAGTGGGGGGGGACTAGCCTACAATGAGCAGTTCTTC	CASGGGLAYNEQFF
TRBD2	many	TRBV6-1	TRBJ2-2	TGTGCCAGCAGCCGTTATAGCGGGGGAAACACCGGGGAGCTGTTTTTT	CASSRYSGGNTGELFF
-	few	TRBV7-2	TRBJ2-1	TGTGCCAGCAGCCCCCGGGGTTTGGATGAGCAGTTCTTC	CASSPRGLDEQFF
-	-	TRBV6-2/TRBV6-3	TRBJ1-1	TGTGCCAGCAGTTACTCGCGAAGCCCTCAAAAACAGAACACTGAAGCTTTCTTT	CASSYSRSPQKQNTEAFF
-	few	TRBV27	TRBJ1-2	TGTGCCAGCAGTTCCCTAGGCAGGGAGGACGGCTACACCTTC	CASSSLGREDGYTF
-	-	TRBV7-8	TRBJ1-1	TGTGCCAGCAGCTTAAGTCGGTACCGGAAGATCGGTGAAGCTTTCTTT	CASSLSRYRKIGEAFF
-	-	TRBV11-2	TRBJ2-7	TGTGCCAGCAGCTTAAATTTCGCCTACGAGCAGTACTTC	CASSLNFAYEQYF
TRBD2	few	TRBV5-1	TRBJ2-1	TGCGCCAGCAGCATCCTAGCGGGAGGTATGAATGAGCAGTTCTTC	CASSILAGGMNEQFF
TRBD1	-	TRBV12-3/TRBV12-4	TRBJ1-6	TGTGCCAGCAGTAGACAGGGACAGGTGAAGACACCCCTCCACTTT	CASSRQGQVKTPLHF
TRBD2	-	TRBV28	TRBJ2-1	TGTGCCAGCAGCCAAGCGGGAGGGCGTGTTGAGCAGTTCTTC	CASSQAGGRVEQFF
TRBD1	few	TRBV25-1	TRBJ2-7	TGTGCCAGCAGTGGAAACAGGGGTGGCGAGCAGTACTTC	CASSGNRGGEQYF
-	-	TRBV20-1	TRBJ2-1	TGCAGTGCTAGGCCTCGGGGGCGGGAGACTAACAATGAGCAGTTCTTC	CSARPRGRETNNEQFF
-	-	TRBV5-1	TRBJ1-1	TGCGCCAGCAGCTTTTCCGCCATGGGGAACACTGAAGCTTTCTTT	CASSFSAMGNTEAFF
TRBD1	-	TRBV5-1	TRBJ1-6	TGCGCCAGCAGCTCCGTCGACAGGGGCGAATCACCCCTCCACTTT	CASSSVDRGESPLHF
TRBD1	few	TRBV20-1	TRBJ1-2	TGCAGTGCTAGGATACAGGGGGCGTATGGCTACACCTTC	CSARIQGAYGYTF
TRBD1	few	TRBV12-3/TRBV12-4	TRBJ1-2	TGTGCCAGCAGCTCCACAGGGGCTAACTATGGCTACACCTTC	CASSSTGANYGYTF
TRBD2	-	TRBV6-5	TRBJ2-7	TGTGCCAGCAGTTACTCAGGACTAGCGGGGGCCCCCTACGAGCAGTACTTC	CASSYSGLAGAPYEQYF
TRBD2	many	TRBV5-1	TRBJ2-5	TGTGCCAGCGGGGGAGAGACCCAGTACTTC	CASGGETQYF